This TCR beta chain emerged from a study of technical replicates of blood from several donors. The assay was immunoSEQ multiplex PCR, and TCRdb's table has in-frame clones only and misses some. The sample contains around 67,000 clones, approximately 86% of which appear only once. The CDR3 is 17 amino acids. Trimming removed 0 bases from V and 13 bases from J; junction bases left unmatched: 17. Germline V gene lookup returns CDR1 SGHRS and CDR2 YFSETQ. The sample taken for sequencing was PBMCs. This TCR was sampled from a human donor in good health. Some clones in this sample may be carry-over from other donors' samples. This chain joins TRBV5-1 and TRBJ2-1; 9 bases are a match to TRBD2. The CDR3: CASSLVIGGGAREVQFF. The CDR3 DNA reads TGCGCCAGCAGCTTGGTTATTGGCGGGGGGGCCAGGGAAGTTCAGTTCTTC. The whole variable domain, remainder taken from reference TRBV5-1 and TRBJ2-1, is KAGVTQTPRYLIKTRGQQVTLSCSPISGHRSVSWYQQTPGQGLQFLFEYFSETQRNKGNFPGRFSGRQFSNSRSEMNVSTLELGDSALYLCASSLVIGGGAREVQFFGPGTRLTVL.